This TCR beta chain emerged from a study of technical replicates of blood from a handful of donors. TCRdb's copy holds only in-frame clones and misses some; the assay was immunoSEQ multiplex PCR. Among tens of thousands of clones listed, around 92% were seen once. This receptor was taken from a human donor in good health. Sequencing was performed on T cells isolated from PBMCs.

The DNA for the CDR3 is TGTGCCAGCAGCTTGCGGGGTTGGTGGAACAATCAGCCCCAGCATTTT. This encodes CASSLRGWWNNQPQHF. The chain has TRBV5-8 and TRBJ1-5; no clear D. This CDR3 region has 16 residues. CDR1 and CDR2 from the germline V gene are SGHTS and YDEGEE. V was trimmed by 1 base and J by 3 bases, leaving 14 bases between them.